These T cell receptor beta chains were read from a single sample in a study of T-cell reconstitution after alpha-beta-depleted transplantation in children. TCRdb used MiXCR to reprocess the PCR reads, holding one entry per CDR3 protein. This table has a few hundred thousand distinct CDR3 sequences, 10% to 15% appearing once. Sequencing used PBMCs, mostly from graft donor cells, obtained 360 days after TCRalphabeta/CD19-depleted stem cell transplant. The receptors were gathered from a male patient younger than 18 who had a stem cell transplant for acute myeloid leukemia, so the T cells may come from the graft donor. Each CDR3 is given with its conserved first and last residue. A D gene is named only where the DNA matches it firmly. Clone size is stated in some rows and not others, as once, few, many or a class when expanded.

-,TRBJ2-2,many,TRBV7-3,CASSSLVGGSRERFDTGELFF,TGTGCCAGCAGCTCACTAGTAGGGGGGTCGAGGGAGAGGTTTGACACCGGGGAGCTGTTTTTT
-,TRBJ1-1,few,TRBV5-1,CASSFGTFKSNTEAFF,TGCGCCAGCAGCTTTGGGACGTTTAAATCGAACACTGAAGCTTTCTTT
TRBD2,TRBJ2-1,many,TRBV12-5,CASGLVLGLAGGNEQFF,TGTGCTAGTGGTTTGGTATTAGGGCTAGCGGGCGGCAATGAGCAGTTCTTC
TRBD2,TRBJ2-7,few,TRBV20-1,CSARRLAGAPYEQYF,TGCAGTGCTAGGAGACTAGCGGGAGCGCCCTACGAGCAGTACTTC
-,TRBJ2-2,few,TRBV12-3/TRBV12-4,CASRVKIGELFF,TGTGCCAGCAGGGTGAAAATCGGGGAGCTGTTTTTT
-,TRBJ1-5,-,TRBV28,CASSAGQPVIRNQPQHF,TGTGCCAGCAGCGCTGGACAGCCGGTGATCCGCAATCAGCCCCAGCATTTT
TRBD2,TRBJ2-1,-,TRBV23-1,CASSQSPGREYNEQFF,TGCGCCAGCAGTCAATCACCAGGGAGGGAGTACAATGAGCAGTTCTTC
-,TRBJ2-4,-,TRBV12-3/TRBV12-4,CATRKTAVNIQYF,TGTGCCACCCGGAAGACAGCAGTAAACATTCAGTACTTC
-,TRBJ2-1,-,TRBV7-9,CASRVGEGSSSYNEQFF,TGTGCCAGCAGGGTTGGCGAGGGGTCTAGCTCCTACAATGAGCAGTTCTTC
-,TRBJ2-1,many,TRBV30,CAWSVGVVKSSYNEQFF,TGTGCCTGGAGTGTAGGTGTTGTCAAGAGCTCCTACAATGAGCAGTTCTTC
TRBD1,TRBJ1-2,few,TRBV27,CASSPLFDRDYGYTF,TGTGCCAGCAGTCCCTTATTTGACAGGGATTATGGCTACACCTTC
-,TRBJ2-1,few,TRBV24-1,CATSDFGYNEQFF,TGTGCCACCAGTGACTTCGGCTACAATGAGCAGTTCTTC
TRBD1,TRBJ2-7,many,TRBV18,CASSRDRGRSYEQYF,TGTGCCAGCTCACGGGACAGGGGGCGCTCCTACGAGCAGTACTTC
TRBD2,TRBJ2-7,many,TRBV20-1,CSAREASGRNYEQYF,TGCAGTGCTAGAGAGGCCAGCGGGAGGAACTACGAGCAGTACTTC
-,TRBJ2-3,few,TRBV6-2/TRBV6-3,CASSYARVGPSGTDTQYF,TGTGCCAGCAGTTACGCCAGGGTAGGCCCCTCGGGGACAGATACGCAGTATTTT
-,TRBJ1-6,few,TRBV6-5,CASSYSQGLLNRGSPLHF,TGTGCCAGCAGTTACTCGCAGGGGCTACTGAACCGGGGGTCACCCCTCCACTTT
-,TRBJ2-3,few,TRBV29-1,CSVDGLGTDTQYF,TGCAGCGTTGATGGGTTGGGCACAGATACGCAGTATTTT
-,TRBJ1-1,-,TRBV20-1,CSARVALRNTEAFF,TGCAGTGCTAGAGTAGCTCTGAGGAACACTGAAGCTTTCTTT
-,TRBJ2-3,-,TRBV5-1,CASSRRSPSTDTQYF,TGCGCCAGCAGCCGCCGAAGCCCTAGCACAGATACGCAGTATTTT
-,TRBJ2-1,-,TRBV7-3,CASSLKGLLSSYNEQFF,TGTGCCAGCAGCTTAAAAGGGCTCCTAAGCTCCTACAATGAGCAGTTCTTC
-,TRBJ1-5,many,TRBV28,CASRHQRADQPQHF,TGTGCCAGCAGGCACCAGAGGGCCGATCAGCCCCAGCATTTT
-,TRBJ2-7,few,TRBV28,CASSPLREGSSAYEQYF,TGTGCCAGCAGTCCCCTCAGAGAGGGGTCCAGCGCCTACGAGCAGTACTTC
TRBD2,TRBJ2-7,many,TRBV10-3,CAIASGKGDYEQYF,TGTGCCATCGCCAGCGGGAAGGGCGACTACGAGCAGTACTTC
TRBD2,TRBJ2-5,-,TRBV20-1,CSAHSGSPEQETQYF,TGCAGTGCTCACAGCGGGAGCCCAGAGCAAGAGACCCAGTACTTC
-,TRBJ2-3,many,TRBV4-2,CASSQAEGPLTDTQYF,TGTGCCAGCAGCCAAGCGGAGGGACCCCTCACAGATACGCAGTATTTT
-,TRBJ1-5,few,TRBV7-2,CASSLQGRGQPQHF,TGTGCCAGCAGCTTACAGGGGAGGGGGCAGCCCCAGCATTTT
TRBD2,TRBJ2-3,few,TRBV20-1,CSARSLAGGSDTQYF,TGCAGTGCTAGGTCCTTAGCGGGAGGGTCAGATACGCAGTATTTT
-,TRBJ2-3,-,TRBV20-1,CSARDFFSADTQYF,TGCAGTGCTAGAGATTTTTTCAGCGCAGATACGCAGTATTTT
-,TRBJ2-7,-,TRBV7-8,CASSLRVHLYEQYF,TGTGCCAGCAGCTTAAGGGTGCACCTATATGAGCAGTACTTC
-,TRBJ2-1,many,TRBV20-1,CSAAPGPFHYNEQFF,TGCAGTGCTGCCCCTGGTCCCTTCCACTACAATGAGCAGTTCTTC
TRBD2,TRBJ2-3,-,TRBV6-5,CASSYSGLVTDTQYF,TGTGCCAGCAGTTACTCGGGACTAGTAACAGATACGCAGTATTTT
TRBD2,TRBJ2-5,-,TRBV4-2,CASSQESRSAGGPETQYF,TGTGCCAGCAGCCAAGAAAGTCGGTCGGCGGGAGGGCCAGAGACCCAGTACTTC
-,TRBJ1-2,many,TRBV12-3/TRBV12-4,CASSLRGSNYGYTF,TGTGCCAGCAGTTTACGAGGCAGCAATTATGGCTACACCTTC
-,TRBJ2-1,few,TRBV20-1,CSARGLTYNEQFF,TGCAGTGCTAGAGGGCTGACCTACAATGAGCAGTTCTTC
TRBD2,TRBJ2-1,-,TRBV11-3,CASSLRTSGSRNEQFF,TGTGCCAGCAGCTTAAGGACTAGCGGGAGTCGCAATGAGCAGTTCTTC
-,TRBJ2-5,few,TRBV2,CASSDPGEHETQYF,TGTGCCAGCAGTGATCCAGGGGAACACGAGACCCAGTACTTC
TRBD1,TRBJ1-5,many,TRBV12-3/TRBV12-4,CASRDRGQAPQHF,TGTGCCAGCAGAGACAGGGGTCAGGCGCCCCAGCATTTT
TRBD2,TRBJ2-1,many,TRBV7-8,CASSSKLAGGYNEQFF,TGTGCCAGCAGCTCCAAACTAGCGGGAGGCTACAATGAGCAGTTCTTC